A selection of T cell receptor beta chains follows, all from one sample in a study of cytomegalovirus exposure and HLA in healthy donors. Some clones are missing from TCRdb's copy, which holds only in-frame ones; the method was immunoSEQ multiplex PCR. The repertoire holds just over 150,000 clones, with around 83% as singletons. The sequenced material came from PBMCs. The receptors stem from a man younger than 35 in good health and CMV-seropositive. CDR3s leave out the opening cysteine and the closing phenylalanine or tryptophan. A D gene is named only where the DNA matches it firmly.

d_call v_call cdr3_aa
TRBD2 TRBV7-3 ASSLMGRGAQETQY
TRBD1 TRBV7-9 AAGTGTETQY
TRBD2 TRBV5-4 ASSLHSGGFTYEQY
. TRBV9 ASSGRDSGNTIY
TRBD1 TRBV7-9 ASSFETGGEQF
TRBD1 TRBV5-4 ASSLWAGGREQY
TRBD1 TRBV4-1 ASSYRQGENTEAF
. TRBV9 ASSVGGGYEKLF
. TRBV5-4 ASSLGGEAKNSQY
. TRBV5-4 ASSLGRGSGNTIY
. TRBV29-1 SVDGGIWDNSPLH
. TRBV7-9 ASSAYHAGSNEKLF
TRBD1 TRBV7-7 ASSLGTGLSGEQY
TRBD2 TRBV7-6 ASSLNRPGGASYNEQF
TRBD2 TRBV4-3 ASSHQSGGASNEQF
. TRBV7-2 ASSLDRQGLSNYGYT
TRBD2 TRBV7-2 ASSLGLAGAPYSTDTQY
. TRBV21-1 ASSKETGISYNEQF
TRBD2 TRBV15 ATSRGTASGGAETQY
. TRBV4-1 ASSPTSPGNLNYGYT
TRBD1 TRBV19 ATKDRGIQPQH